Shown below are 24 T cell receptor beta chains from a single sample sequenced in a study of T cell repertoires in cytomegalovirus infection. TCRdb used MiXCR to reprocess the reads, holding one entry per CDR3 protein. The profile shows under 850,000 distinct CDR3 sequences, 35% of them singletons. The sample comprised PBMCs. Receptors were obtained from a human donor in good health (CMV status not recorded). Some clones in this sample may be carry-over from other donors' samples.

This clonotype came up a few times. The chain couples TRBV5-8 to TRBJ1-2; the match to TRBD1 covers 11 bases. The CDR3 runs to 14 residues. J gave up 4 bases and V 4 bases, and 3 bases lay outside the gene matches. Germline CDR1 SGHTS, CDR2 YDEGEE. DNA of the CDR3: TGTGCCAGCAGCGGACAGGGGGCAGTCTATGGCTACACCTTC. It encodes CASSGQGAVYGYTF.

Only one count was recorded for this clonotype. The chain combines TRBV7-9 with TRBJ2-1; no definite D call. The CDR3 is 12 residues long. Germline CDR1 SEHNR, CDR2 FQNEAQ (reference sequence). V lost 1 base and J lost 9, with 7 bases in between. Written as DNA, the CDR3 is TGTGCCAGCAGCTTAGATTCGATTGAGCAGTTCTTC. As protein: CASSLDSIEQFF.

This clonotype was seen a handful of times. V gene TRBV4-2 combines with J gene TRBJ1-1; TRBD1 agrees at 10 bases. The V gene end was trimmed by 4 bases and the J gene end by 0 bases; junction bases not matched to a gene: 5. Germline loops: CDR1 LGHNA, CDR2 YNFKEQ. The CDR3 covers 16 residues. The CDR3 nucleotides are TGTGCCAGCAGCCCCGGGACAGGGGACCTGAACACTGAAGCTTTCTTT. Its protein product is CASSPGTGDLNTEAFF.

A few counts support this clonotype. The chain combines TRBV20-1 with TRBJ1-6; the D gene is possibly TRBD1 (6 bases). Germline lookup yields CDR1 DFQATT and CDR2 SNEGSKA (reference sequence). The CDR3 runs to 13 residues. Trimming removed 2 bases from V and 11 bases from J, with 13 bases in between. CDR3 residues: CSARPQGSAPLHF. The DNA of the CDR3 is TGCAGTGCTAGACCACAGGGCTCAGCACCCCTCCACTTT.

The chain employs TRBV19 and TRBJ1-1; tentatively, D is TRBD1 (6 bases). CDR3 length: 15 residues. V was shortened by 7 bases and J by 1 base, with 16 bases between the two germline ends. CDR1 is LNHDA, CDR2 SQIVND, per germline (reference sequence). CDR3 loop: CASMRTELKNTEAFF. The CDR3 DNA is TGTGCCAGTATGAGGACAGAGCTCAAGAACACTGAAGCTTTCTTT.

The chain has TRBV6-5 and TRBJ2-3; D remains ambiguous. V was shortened by 0 bases and J by 0 bases, with 7 bases between the two germline ends. Germline V lookup: CDR1 MNHEY, CDR2 SVGAGI. This CDR3 comprises 15 residues. Here the CDR3 DNA reads TGTGCCAGCAGTTACTCGGTACTTAGCACAGATACGCAGTATTTT. Residues: CASSYSVLSTDTQYF.

V usage is TRBV19 and J usage is TRBJ1-4, with D tentatively TRBD1 (5 bases). V dropped 6 bases and J dropped 8 bases, with 13 bases sitting between them. Germline CDR1 and CDR2: LNHDA and SQIVND (reference sequence). The CDR3 is 13 amino acids. This CDR3 reads CASRRGREEKLFF. CDR3 DNA: TGTGCCAGTAGGAGGGGCCGGGAGGAAAAACTGTTTTTT.

This clonotype was observed many times. Its ends do not fully match the called genes, so a read error is possible. The chain has TRBV7-2 and TRBJ1-4; weak D call: TRBD1 (6 bases). The CDR3 covers 14 residues. Per germline, CDR1 SGHTA and CDR2 FQGNSA. This CDR3 is CASSLVGTNGKLFF. The DNA for the CDR3 is TGTGCCAGCAGCTTAGTCGGGACAAATGGAAAACTGTTTTTT. Looking up the rest from reference TRBV7-2 and TRBJ1-4 gives the full variable domain: GAGVSQSPSNKVTEKGKDVELRCDPISGHTALYWYRQSLGQGLEFLIYFQGNSAPDKSGLPSDRFSAERTGGSVSTLTIQRTQQEDSAVYLCASSLVGTNGKLFFGSGTQLSVL.

This clonotype was seen more than once but under ten times. J is TRBJ1-2 and V is TRBV28; D might be TRBD1 (5 bases). Trimming pared 8 bases from V and 1 base from J, leaving 14 bases between. This CDR3 spans 14 amino acids. Germline lookup yields CDR1 MDHEN and CDR2 SYDVKM. CDR3: CASRWTRSNYGYTF. CDR3 coding DNA: TGTGCCAGCCGTTGGACAAGGAGTAACTATGGCTACACCTTC.

This clonotype was detected only a few times. The V and J genes are TRBV20-1 and TRBJ1-1; D not certain. The CDR3 has 12 residues. Looked up from germline, CDR1 is DFQATT and CDR2 is SNEGSKA (reference sequence). With 6 bases removed from V and 1 base from J, the gap between germline ends came to 9 bases. The CDR3 protein is CSASTANTEAFF. The CDR3 bases are TGCAGTGCCTCTACAGCGAACACTGAAGCTTTCTTT.

This clonotype occurred a few times. The chain uses TRBV9 and TRBJ2-1, with TRBD1 as a possible D gene (5 bases). The CDR3 sequence is 17 residues long. The germline V and J ends were trimmed by 0 bases and 0 bases, with 13 bases remaining between them. Germline CDR1 is SGDLS and CDR2 is YYNGEE. The CDR3 protein is CASSVGGGMSSYNEQFF. CDR3 DNA sequence: TGTGCCAGCAGCGTAGGGGGCGGAATGAGCTCCTACAATGAGCAGTTCTTC.

This clonotype was counted only a few times. The chain combines TRBV11-1 with TRBJ2-1, with D possibly being TRBD2 (6 bases). Trimming cost V 4 bases and J 8 bases, with 12 bases left between them. CDR3 length: 13 amino acids. Germline CDR1 is SGHAT and CDR2 is FQDESV (reference sequence). The CDR3 loop reads CASSWEAPDEQFF. CDR3 coding DNA: TGTGCCAGCAGCTGGGAGGCCCCAGATGAGCAGTTCTTC.

The chain joins TRBV7-9 to TRBJ1-6, with D maybe TRBD1 (5 bases). V gave up 4 bases and J gave up 7 bases, with 14 bases separating them. From germline, CDR1 is SEHNR and CDR2 FQNEAQ (reference sequence). The CDR3 extends over 15 amino acids. CDR3 nucleotide sequence: TGTGCCAGCAGCTCCCCCGGGGGGGAAAATTCACCCCTCCACTTT. This gives the protein CASSSPGGENSPLHF.

The rearrangement links TRBV11-2 to TRBJ1-1; weak D call: TRBD1 (5 bases). CDR3 size: 15 residues. The germline V and J ends were trimmed by 5 bases and 1 base, with 14 bases remaining between them. Germline assignment: CDR1 SGHAT and CDR2 FQNNGV. The CDR3 coding sequence is TGTGCCAGCAGCCTCTTGGGACTGACGAACACTGAAGCTTTCTTT. The encoded protein is CASSLLGLTNTEAFF.

This clonotype was seen a handful of times. The CDR3 DNA reads TGCAGTGCTCCCGCCAAGCGGTCGGGGCTTAATGAGCAGTTCTTC. Protein: CSAPAKRSGLNEQFF. The rearrangement links TRBV20-1 to TRBJ2-1; D tentatively reads TRBD1 or TRBD2 (5 bases each). V lost 5 bases and J 7 bases, leaving 21 bases between the germline ends. CDR3 length: 15 residues. Germline CDR1 reads DFQATT; CDR2 reads SNEGSKA (reference sequence).

The V and J genes are TRBV29-1 and TRBJ1-1; D gene uncertain. CDR3 size: 13 residues. The germline V gene has CDR1 SQVTM and CDR2 ANQGSEA. The V gene lost 4 bases and the J gene lost 6 bases, with 15 bases spanning the gap. CDR3 sequence: CSVGNLGQAEAFF. Here the CDR3 DNA reads TGCAGCGTTGGGAATTTGGGCCAGGCTGAAGCTTTCTTT.

This clonotype came up a few times. The chain couples TRBV7-9 to TRBJ1-6; no definite D call. Deletions cut 5 bases from V and 2 bases from J, with 13 bases between. CDR1 and CDR2 (germline): SEHNR, FQNEAQ (reference sequence). The CDR3 loop spans 16 amino acids. CDR3 coding DNA: TGTGCCAGCAGCCCCGCGGACGGGGCCTATAATTCACCCCTCCACTTT. Residues: CASSPADGAYNSPLHF.

The gene calls are TRBV27 and TRBJ1-1, with 7 bases lining up with TRBD1. The CDR3 extends over 14 amino acids. V lost 6 bases, J lost 3 bases, and 7 bases stayed unmatched. Germline CDR1 and CDR2: MNHEY and SMNVEV (reference sequence). CDR3 sequence reads: CASSLRGRYTEAFF. The CDR3 region has the DNA TGTGCCAGCAGCCTCAGGGGGAGGTACACTGAAGCTTTCTTT.

This clonotype has just a few counts. The J gene is TRBJ2-3, the V gene TRBV4-1; no clear D. Germline CDR1 MGHRA, CDR2 YSYEKL. The CDR3 loop spans 14 amino acids. With 0 bases removed from V and 2 bases from J, the gap between germline ends came to 6 bases. The CDR3 DNA follows: TGCGCCAGCAGCCAAGATCGGTTCACAGATACGCAGTATTTT. This translates into CASSQDRFTDTQYF.

The sample holds a few counts of this clonotype. The gene calls are TRBV5-4 and TRBJ2-1; no firm D call. Trimming removed 1 base from V and 6 bases from J, with 8 bases in between. Germline V gene data show CDR1 as SGHNT and CDR2 as YYREEE (reference sequence). The CDR3 runs to 13 residues. This CDR3 is CASSLRSANEQFF. CDR3 nucleotide sequence: TGTGCCAGCAGCTTGAGAAGCGCCAATGAGCAGTTCTTC.

V and J are TRBV15 and TRBJ2-2, with D tentatively TRBD1 (5 bases). The length of the CDR3 is 13 residues. The germline V gene encodes CDR1 LNHNV and CDR2 YYDKDF (reference sequence). V was clipped by 6 bases and J by 2 bases, with 7 bases between them. CDR3 loop: CATRTANTGELFF. Written as DNA, the CDR3 is TGTGCCACCAGGACAGCCAACACCGGGGAGCTGTTTTTT.

The chain couples TRBV12-3 or TRBV12-4 to TRBJ2-5; 7 bases line up with TRBD1. This CDR3 has 15 residues. Losses at the gene ends were 4 bases for V and 0 bases for J; bases not matched to a gene: 5. CDR3 loop: CASSSDRTYQETQYF. The CDR3 DNA reads as TGTGCCAGCAGTTCGGACAGGACGTACCAAGAGACCCAGTACTTC.

Here the CDR3 DNA reads TGTGCCAGCAGTTACTCGACGGCAGATTCGAACACCGGGGAGCTGTTTTTT. Its protein product is CASSYSTADSNTGELFF. V gene TRBV6-5 combines with J gene TRBJ2-2; D ambiguous. V lost 0 bases, J lost 0 bases, and 11 bases lay in between. This CDR3 has 17 amino acids. Germline lookup yields CDR1 MNHEY and CDR2 SVGAGI.

The count of this clonotype is one. The V gene is TRBV5-1, the J gene TRBJ1-1; weak D call: TRBD1 (5 bases). The CDR3 has 12 amino acids. From germline, CDR1 is SGHRS and CDR2 YFSETQ. Trimming removed 0 bases from V and 8 bases from J, with 8 bases in between. CDR3 amino acids: CASSLERGEAFF. CDR3 sequence (DNA): TGCGCCAGCAGCTTGGAGCGGGGGGAAGCTTTCTTT.